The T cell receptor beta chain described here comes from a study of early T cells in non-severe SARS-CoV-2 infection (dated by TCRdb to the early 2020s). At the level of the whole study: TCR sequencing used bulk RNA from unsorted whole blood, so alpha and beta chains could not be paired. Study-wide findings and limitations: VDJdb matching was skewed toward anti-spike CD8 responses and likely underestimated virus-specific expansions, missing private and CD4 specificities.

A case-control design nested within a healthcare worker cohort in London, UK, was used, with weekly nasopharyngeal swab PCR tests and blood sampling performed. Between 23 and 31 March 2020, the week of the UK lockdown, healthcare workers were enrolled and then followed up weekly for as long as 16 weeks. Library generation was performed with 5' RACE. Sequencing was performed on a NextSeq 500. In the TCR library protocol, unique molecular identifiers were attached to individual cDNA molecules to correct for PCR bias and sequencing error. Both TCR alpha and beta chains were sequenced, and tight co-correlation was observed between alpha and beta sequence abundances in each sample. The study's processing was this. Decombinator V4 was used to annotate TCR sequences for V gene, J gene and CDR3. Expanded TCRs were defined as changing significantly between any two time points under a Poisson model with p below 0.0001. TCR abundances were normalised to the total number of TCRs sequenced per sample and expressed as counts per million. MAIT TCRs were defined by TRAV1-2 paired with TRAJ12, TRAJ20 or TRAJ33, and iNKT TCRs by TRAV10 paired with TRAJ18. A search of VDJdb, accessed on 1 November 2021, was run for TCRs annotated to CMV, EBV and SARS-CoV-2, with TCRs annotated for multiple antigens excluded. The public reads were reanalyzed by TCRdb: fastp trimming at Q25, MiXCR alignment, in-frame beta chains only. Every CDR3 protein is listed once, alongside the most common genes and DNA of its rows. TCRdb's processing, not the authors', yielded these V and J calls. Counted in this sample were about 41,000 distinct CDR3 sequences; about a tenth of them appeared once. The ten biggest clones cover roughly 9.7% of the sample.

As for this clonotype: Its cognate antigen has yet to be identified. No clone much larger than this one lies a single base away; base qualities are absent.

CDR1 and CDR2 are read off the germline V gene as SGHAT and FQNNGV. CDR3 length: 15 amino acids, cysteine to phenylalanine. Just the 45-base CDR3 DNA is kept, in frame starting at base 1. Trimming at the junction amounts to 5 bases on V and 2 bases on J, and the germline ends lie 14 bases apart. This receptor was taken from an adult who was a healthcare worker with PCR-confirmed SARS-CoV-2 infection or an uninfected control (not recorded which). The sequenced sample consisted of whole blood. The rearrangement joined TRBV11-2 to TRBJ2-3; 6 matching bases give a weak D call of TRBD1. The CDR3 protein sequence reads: CASSPTGKFTDTQYF. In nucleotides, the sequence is TGTGCCAGCAGCCCAACAGGGAAGTTCACAGATACGCAGTATTTT.